One and the same sample provided the 15 T cell receptor beta chains below, sequenced in a study of shared clonotypes between healthy human individuals. Repertoires were generated with immunoSEQ multiplex PCR, while TCRdb's copy carries only in-frame clones and drops some. The sample yields about 1.1 million clones, 75% to 80% seen once. The specimen was memory CD4+ T cells from PBMCs. Described subset: CD45RA-negative fraction. These receptors were taken from a man younger than 35 in good health. Some clones in this sample may be carry-over from other donors' samples.

In its sample, this clone was seen once. The chain couples TRBV27 to TRBJ1-1, with D tentatively TRBD1 (5 bases). There are 15 residues in the CDR3. Trimming took off 0 bases at V and 4 bases at J, with 12 bases between the two ends. Germline V gives CDR1 MNHEY, CDR2 SMNVEV (reference sequence). Written as DNA, the CDR3 is TGTGCCAGCAGTTTATCGTGGGGGGTGCCCACTGAAGCTTTCTTT. It codes for CASSLSWGVPTEAFF.

In this sample, this clone turned up a few times. This same CDR3 is encoded by further DNA sequences in the sample. The chain links TRBV20-1 to TRBJ2-1; D uncertain. The V end was cut by 3 bases, the J end by 8 bases, with 5 bases between. The CDR3 runs to 10 residues. Germline V gene sequence: CDR1 DFQATT, CDR2 SNEGSKA (reference sequence). The CDR3 loop is CSASDYEQFF. CDR3 sequence (DNA): TGCAGTGCTAGCGACTATGAGCAGTTCTTC.

The chain carries TRBV9 and TRBJ2-3; maybe TRBD1 (6 bases). The V and J ends lost 4 bases and 3 bases respectively, with 12 bases between them. Germline V gene sequence: CDR1 SGDLS, CDR2 YYNGEE. CDR3 length equals 14 residues. The CDR3 DNA is TGTGCCAGCAGCAGTTCAGGGGCAACAGATACGCAGTATTTT. It yields the protein CASSSSGATDTQYF.

J is TRBJ1-3 and V is TRBV5-1, with TRBD1 as a possible D gene (6 bases). From germline, CDR1 is SGHRS and CDR2 YFSETQ. The CDR3 contains 14 residues. The V gene lost 0 bases and the J gene lost 7 bases, with 11 bases spanning the gap. The CDR3 protein is CASSLDRASNTIYF. The CDR3 region has the DNA TGCGCCAGCAGCTTGGACAGGGCGTCCAACACCATATATTTT.

The chain couples TRBV5-1 to TRBJ2-3; 9 bases map to TRBD2. Germline V CDR1 and CDR2: SGHRS, YFSETQ. This CDR3 is built from 16 residues. V dropped 1 base and J dropped 1; count of bases not matched to a gene: 4. The CDR3 nucleotides read TGCGCCAGCAGCTTGATTCTAGCGGGGCGCACAGATACGCAGTATTTT. As protein: CASSLILAGRTDTQYF.

The V call is TRBV5-4, the J call TRBJ2-7; 9 bases line up with TRBD1. The CDR3 is made up of 15 amino acids. The J segment lost 3 bases and the V segment lost 2 bases, leaving 6 bases of the junction unmatched. The germline CDR1 and CDR2 sequences are SGHNT and YYREEE (reference sequence). The CDR3 coding sequence is TGTGCCAGCAGCTTTACGACAGGGGGTTTCTACGAGCAGTACTTC. This codes for CASSFTTGGFYEQYF.

The chain links TRBV5-6 to TRBJ2-6; D might be TRBD2 (5 bases). V was trimmed by 1 base and J by 2 bases, leaving 7 bases between them. This CDR3 is built from 15 residues. From germline, CDR1 is SGHDT and CDR2 YYEEEE. The CDR3 spells CASSLPRAGANVLTF. The CDR3 DNA reads TGTGCCAGCAGCTTGCCGAGGGCTGGGGCCAACGTCCTGACTTTC.

The chain joins TRBV18 to TRBJ2-7, with 9 bases lining up with TRBD2. Losses at the gene ends were 3 bases for V and 2 bases for J; bases not matched to a gene: 2. In germline, CDR1 is KGHSH, CDR2 LQKENI. The CDR3 contains 14 residues. The CDR3 sequence: CASSPREGPYEQYF. CDR3 coding DNA: TGTGCCAGCTCACCGCGGGAGGGCCCCTACGAGCAGTACTTC.

The V and J genes are TRBV14 and TRBJ2-7, with D unresolved. Trimming removed 0 bases at V and 0 bases at J, with 27 bases between. Germline V gene lookup returns CDR1 SGHDN and CDR2 FVKESK. The CDR3 totals 21 residues. CDR3: CASSQEVWSPRLGGYSYEQYF. CDR3 in DNA: TGTGCCAGCAGCCAAGAGGTCTGGTCCCCAAGATTAGGTGGATACTCCTACGAGCAGTACTTC.

The rearrangement links TRBV7-3 to TRBJ2-2; D possibly corresponds to TRBD2 (6 bases). The CDR3 sequence is 16 residues long. The V end lost 4 bases, the J end lost 7 bases, and 19 bases lay between the germline ends. CDR1 SGHTA and CDR2 FQGTGA come from the germline V gene. The DNA for the CDR3 is TGTGCCAGCAGCTCCCTCCCGGGGGTGATTAACGGGGAGCTGTTTTTT. Translation: CASSSLPGVINGELFF.

About this clone itself: The sample contains more than one DNA sequence encoding this CDR3. This rearrangement joins TRBV14 to TRBJ2-3, with D hard to call. This CDR3 region has 13 residues. Trimming stripped 1 base from V and 6 bases from J, with 8 bases between. Germline assignment: CDR1 SGHDN and CDR2 FVKESK. CDR3 amino acids: CASSQVYGDTQYF. CDR3 bases: TGTGCCAGCAGCCAAGTCTATGGGGATACGCAGTATTTT.

The chain joins TRBV4-2 to TRBJ1-5; D unclear. CDR1 LGHNA and CDR2 YNFKEQ come from the germline V gene. The CDR3 runs to 16 residues. Deletions cut 0 bases from V and 0 bases from J, with 9 bases between. CDR3 sequence reads: CASSQEPANSNQPQHF. In nucleotides, the CDR3 is TGTGCCAGCAGCCAAGAGCCCGCTAATAGCAATCAGCCCCAGCATTTT.

The chain uses TRBV27 and TRBJ2-2; TRBD2 aligns across 7 bases. Germline CDR1 and CDR2: MNHEY and SMNVEV (reference sequence). This CDR3 region has 15 residues. J lost 3 bases, V lost 5 bases, and 6 bases had no gene match. This CDR3 reads CASSAGGRDTGELFF. CDR3 bases: TGTGCCAGCAGTGCTGGCGGGAGAGACACCGGGGAGCTGTTTTTT.

The chain is built from TRBV6-5 and TRBJ2-5, with TRBD1 identical over 10 bases. The CDR3 contains 14 residues. The trim removed 6 bases at V and 5 bases at J, leaving 6 bases unmatched. In germline, CDR1 is MNHEY, CDR2 SVGAGI. CDR3 nucleotide sequence: TGTGCCAGCAGATCCGGGACAGGGGTTGAGACCCAGTACTTC. Protein sequence: CASRSGTGVETQYF.

This chain links TRBV27 with TRBJ2-7; 8 bases are a match to TRBD2. The CDR3 totals 15 residues. In germline, CDR1 is MNHEY, CDR2 SMNVEV (reference sequence). After removal of 4 bases from V and 4 bases from J, the junction contained 9 bases not matched to a gene. The CDR3 DNA reads TGTGCCAGCAGTTACCAGCGGGAGTTAGTTTACGAGCAGTACTTC. Protein product: CASSYQRELVYEQYF.